This T cell receptor (beta chain) was captured in a study of T cells in Graves' hyperthyroidism and ophthalmopathy. Study-wide findings and caveats: Appearing also in blood were most of the thyroid clonotypes expanded above 0.001. Before onset, ophthalmopathy was predicted by the model a median roughly 6.4 months earlier.

V lost 5 bases, J lost 6 bases, and 5 bases stayed unmatched. The CDR3 spans 13 residues. Looked up from germline, CDR1 is SGHTA and CDR2 is FQGNSA. Uncontrolled infections, other autoimmune diseases, pregnancy or lactation led to exclusion of patients. Researchers took RNA transcripts and amplified the TCR beta CDR3 regions from them. Researchers ran a first-round RT-PCR on the TCR CDR3 using the HTBI primer set. TCRdb recomputed calls from the multiplex PCR reads with MiXCR, one row per CDR3 protein. The sample gives about 660,000 distinct CDR3 sequences, 45% of which show up once; about 7.7% is in the top ten. This clonotype has more than one count but fewer than ten. The antigen is not known.

The TCR comes from an adult man with Graves' disease, either hyperthyroidism or ophthalmopathy (not recorded which). This rearrangement joins TRBV7-2 to TRBJ1-2, with 8 nucleotides matching TRBD1. Sequencing was done on a sample of peripheral blood or thyroid tissue (not recorded which). The CDR3 loop reads CASSVKTGDGYTF. The CDR3 DNA sequence: TGTGCCAGCAGCGTCAAGACAGGGGATGGCTACACCTTC.